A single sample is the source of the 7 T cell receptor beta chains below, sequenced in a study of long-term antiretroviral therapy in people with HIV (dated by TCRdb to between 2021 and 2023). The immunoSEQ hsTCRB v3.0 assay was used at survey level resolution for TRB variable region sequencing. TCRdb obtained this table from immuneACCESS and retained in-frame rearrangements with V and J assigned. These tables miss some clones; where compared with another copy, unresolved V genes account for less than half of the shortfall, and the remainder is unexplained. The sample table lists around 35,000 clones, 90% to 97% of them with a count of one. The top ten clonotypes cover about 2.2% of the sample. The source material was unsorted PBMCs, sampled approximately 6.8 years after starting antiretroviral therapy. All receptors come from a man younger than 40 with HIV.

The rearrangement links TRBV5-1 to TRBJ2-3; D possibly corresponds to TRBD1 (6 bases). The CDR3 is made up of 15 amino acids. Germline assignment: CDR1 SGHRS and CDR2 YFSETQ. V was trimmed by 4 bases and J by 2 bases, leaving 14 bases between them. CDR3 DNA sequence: TGCGCCAGCAGCCTCAGGGACACGAACACAGATACGCAGTATTTT. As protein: CASSLRDTNTDTQYF.

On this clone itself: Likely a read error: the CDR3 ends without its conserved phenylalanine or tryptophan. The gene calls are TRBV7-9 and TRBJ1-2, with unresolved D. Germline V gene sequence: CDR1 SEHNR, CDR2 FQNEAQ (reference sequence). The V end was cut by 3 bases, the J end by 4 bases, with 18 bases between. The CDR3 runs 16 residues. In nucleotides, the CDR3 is TGTGCCAGCAGCTTGGGAACCGAGGGCAGTTCCTATGGCTACACCCTC. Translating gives CASSLGTEGSSYGYTL.

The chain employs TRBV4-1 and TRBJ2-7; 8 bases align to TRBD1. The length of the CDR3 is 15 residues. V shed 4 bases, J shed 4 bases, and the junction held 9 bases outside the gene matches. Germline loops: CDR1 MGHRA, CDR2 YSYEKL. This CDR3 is CASSLPGQGKYEQYF. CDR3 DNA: TGCGCCAGCAGCCTTCCCGGACAGGGAAAGTACGAGCAGTACTTC.

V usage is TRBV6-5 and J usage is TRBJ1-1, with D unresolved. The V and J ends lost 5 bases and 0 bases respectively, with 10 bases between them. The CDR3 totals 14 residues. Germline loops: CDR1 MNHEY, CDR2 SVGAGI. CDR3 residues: CASSATHMNTEAFF. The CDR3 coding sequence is TGTGCCAGCAGTGCGACACACATGAACACTGAAGCTTTCTTT.

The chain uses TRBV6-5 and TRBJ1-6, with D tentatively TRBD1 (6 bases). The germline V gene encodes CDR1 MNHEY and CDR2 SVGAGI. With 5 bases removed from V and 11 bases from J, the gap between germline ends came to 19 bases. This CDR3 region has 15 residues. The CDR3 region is CASSKDRNLSPPLHF. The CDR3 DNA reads TGTGCCAGCAGTAAGGACAGAAATCTCAGCCCACCCCTCCACTTT.

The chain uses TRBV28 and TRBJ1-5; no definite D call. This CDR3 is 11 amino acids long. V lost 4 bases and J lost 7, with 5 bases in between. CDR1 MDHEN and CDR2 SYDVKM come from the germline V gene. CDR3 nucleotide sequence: TGTGCCAGCAGTTCAGGCCAGCCCCAGCATTTT. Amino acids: CASSSGQPQHF.

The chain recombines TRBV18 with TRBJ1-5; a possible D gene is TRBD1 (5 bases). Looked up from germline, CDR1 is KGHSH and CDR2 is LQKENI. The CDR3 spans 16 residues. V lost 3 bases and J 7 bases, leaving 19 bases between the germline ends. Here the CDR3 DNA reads TGTGCCAGCTCACCTTGGGACGACCCGAAGGGACAGCCCCAGCATTTT. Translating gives CASSPWDDPKGQPQHF.